These 20 T cell receptor beta chains were all obtained from the same sample, sequenced in a study of Ad26.COV2.S vaccination and SARS-CoV-2 variants. The protocol was immunoSEQ multiplex PCR, while the TCRdb copy is restricted to in-frame clones and leaves out a portion. The sample lists 350,000 to 500,000 clones, roughly 90% seen once, with 3.6% in the top ten. Treatment defined: over 15 received Ad26.COV2.S at low or high dose, single or two shots; 5 received placebo; per-sample allocation not given. The investigators took samples on day 63 after the first vaccine or placebo injection. This specimen consisted of peripheral blood, obtained in a trial of Ad26.COV2.S vaccine versus placebo. Receptors originate from a person aged 18 to 59 who received the Ad26.COV2.S COVID-19 vaccine or a placebo.

The chain employs TRBV9 and TRBJ1-6; 7 positions agree with TRBD1. J lost 7 bases, V lost 4 bases, and 11 bases had no gene match. The CDR3 contains 16 residues. In germline, CDR1 is SGDLS, CDR2 YYNGEE. CDR3 DNA: TGTGCCAGCAGCCCTAGGGGACAGTCCGTAAATTCACCCCTCCACTTT. Residues: CASSPRGQSVNSPLHF.

DNA for the CDR3: TGTGCCAGCATACAGGACGGAAGGTCCTACGAGCAGTACTTC. This codes for CASIQDGRSYEQYF. This chain joins TRBV28 and TRBJ2-7, with a possible D match to TRBD1 (5 bases). This CDR3 contains 14 residues. Germline assignment: CDR1 MDHEN and CDR2 SYDVKM. Trimming pared 7 bases from V and 1 base from J, leaving 14 bases between.

This chain uses TRBV27 with TRBJ2-5; 13 positions agree with TRBD2. J gave up 5 bases and V 1 base, and 1 base lay outside the gene matches. The CDR3 runs 15 residues. Germline V gives CDR1 MNHEY, CDR2 SMNVEV (reference sequence). In DNA form, the CDR3 reads TGTGCCAGCAGTTTATTGGGACTAGCGGGGGAGACCCAGTACTTC. Amino acids: CASSLLGLAGETQYF.

This chain uses TRBV7-2 with TRBJ2-2; D remains ambiguous. CDR1 and CDR2 (germline): SGHTA, FQGNSA. V was cut by 0 bases and J by 4 bases, with 9 bases left in between. The CDR3 has 15 amino acids. In DNA form, the CDR3 reads TGTGCCAGCAGCTTAGCCGGGCCGACCACCGGGGAGCTGTTTTTT. Its translation is CASSLAGPTTGELFF.

The chain carries TRBV7-3 and TRBJ2-3, with 9 bases identical to TRBD2. Germline CDR1 is SGHTA and CDR2 is FQGTGA. After removal of 5 bases from V and 1 base from J, the junction contained 4 bases not matched to a gene. There are 15 residues in the CDR3. CDR3 residues: CASSILAGGTDTQYF. Written as DNA, the CDR3 is TGTGCCAGCAGCATACTAGCGGGCGGCACAGATACGCAGTATTTT.

The CDR3 loop is CSVKRTSETQYF. In nucleotides, the CDR3 is TGCAGCGTTAAGCGGACAAGCGAGACCCAGTACTTC. The chain carries TRBV29-1 and TRBJ2-5; D may be TRBD1 or TRBD2 (5 bases each). Germline lookup yields CDR1 SQVTM and CDR2 ANQGSEA. The CDR3 contains 12 residues. V lost 5 bases and J 5 bases, leaving 12 bases between the germline ends.

The chain couples TRBV18 to TRBJ2-7; D may be TRBD1 or TRBD2 (5 bases each). V lost 6 bases and J lost 4, with 28 bases in between. The CDR3 runs to 18 residues. The germline V gene has CDR1 KGHSH and CDR2 LQKENI. CDR3 bases: TGTGCCAGCTCCCTCACAACCCGCCGGAGATCGGGGCCGTACGAGCAGTACTTC. It translates to CASSLTTRRRSGPYEQYF.

The V and J genes are TRBV7-2 and TRBJ1-5; a weak D match, TRBD1 (5 bases). Germline V gives CDR1 SGHTA, CDR2 FQGNSA. Trimming removed 5 bases from V and 5 bases from J, with 16 bases in between. CDR3 length equals 15 residues. CDR3 sequence (DNA): TGTGCCAGCAGCCAGACTTGGACACCCGATCAGCCCCAGCATTTT. Its translation is CASSQTWTPDQPQHF.

V usage is TRBV6-2 or TRBV6-3 and J usage is TRBJ2-7; D is uncertain. Germline CDR1 and CDR2: MNHEY and SVGEGT. CDR3 length: 13 amino acids. Trimming removed 2 bases from V and 5 bases from J, with 10 bases in between. CDR3 sequence (DNA): TGTGCCAGCAGTTACGCGGTCGAGGACGAGCAGTACTTC. This codes for CASSYAVEDEQYF.

The chain is built from TRBV4-2 and TRBJ1-2; 11 nucleotides match TRBD1. V was pared by 5 bases and J by 4 bases, with 9 bases of the junction left unmatched. Germline V CDR1 and CDR2: LGHNA, YNFKEQ. This CDR3 has 16 residues. Written as DNA, the CDR3 is TGTGCCAGCAGCACTCGGGACAGGGGGGGGCTCTATGGCTACACCTTC. This encodes CASSTRDRGGLYGYTF.

J is TRBJ2-2 and V is TRBV5-1, with 9 bases aligning to TRBD1. The CDR3 consists of 17 residues. Germline V gene lookup returns CDR1 SGHRS and CDR2 YFSETQ. The V and J ends lost 3 bases and 1 base, in that order; junction bases with no gene match: 7. The CDR3 DNA sequence: TGCGCCAGCAGCTCCTCTTACAGGGGGCGGAACACCGGGGAGCTGTTTTTT. The encoded protein is CASSSSYRGRNTGELFF.

As for this clone: Other DNA variants within this sample encode the same CDR3. V usage is TRBV2 and J usage is TRBJ2-7; the D gene is possibly TRBD1 (6 bases). With 11 bases removed from V and 7 bases from J, the gap between germline ends came to 24 bases. The CDR3 totals 14 residues. Germline CDR1 is SNHLY and CDR2 is FYNNEI. CDR3 sequence reads: CAEGREQGAREQYF. CDR3 DNA: TGTGCCGAGGGTCGGGAACAGGGAGCGAGAGAGCAGTACTTC.

This sequence joins TRBV4-3 and TRBJ2-1; D is undetermined. Germline V gives CDR1 LGHNA, CDR2 YSLEER. The length of the CDR3 is 16 residues. The V and J ends lost 0 bases and 10 bases respectively, with 19 bases between them. CDR3 DNA sequence: TGCGCCAGCAGCCAAGATCCTACACGTATCTTGGGGGAGCAGTTCTTC. Protein: CASSQDPTRILGEQFF.

The chain uses TRBV20-1 and TRBJ2-5; D assignment may be TRBD1 or TRBD2 (5 bases each). This CDR3 has 12 residues. V lost 3 bases and J 7 bases, leaving 12 bases between the germline ends. Germline values: CDR1 DFQATT, CDR2 SNEGSKA (reference sequence). The CDR3 region has the DNA TGCAGTGCTAGTGGGGACGTCGGGACCCAGTACTTC. Amino acids: CSASGDVGTQYF.

The chain has TRBV3-1 (or the pseudogene TRBV3-2) and TRBJ2-7; D not certain. The CDR3 totals 14 residues. Germline CDR1 is LGHDT and CDR2 is YNNKEL (reference sequence). Deletions cut 0 bases from V and 6 bases from J, with 12 bases between. The CDR3 DNA reads TGTGCCAGCAGCCAAGATCCTGGGTTTGGCGAGCAGTACTTC. Protein product: CASSQDPGFGEQYF.

The chain carries TRBV27 and TRBJ2-7, with 7 bases fitting TRBD1. Germline V gives CDR1 MNHEY, CDR2 SMNVEV (reference sequence). The CDR3 covers 13 residues. Unmatched junction bases numbered 0, after V lost 1 base and J lost 3 bases. The CDR3 loop reads CASSLYRGYEQYF. CDR3 sequence (DNA): TGTGCCAGCAGTTTATACAGGGGCTACGAGCAGTACTTC.

The V call is TRBV29-1, the J call TRBJ2-5, with D uncertain. Between the trimmed V and J ends, which lost 4 bases and 0 bases, there was a span of 9 bases. CDR3 length equals 13 residues. Germline values: CDR1 SQVTM, CDR2 ANQGSEA. As DNA, the CDR3 is TGCAGCGTTGGACGGGTACACCAAGAGACCCAGTACTTC. Protein sequence: CSVGRVHQETQYF.

This clone was detected once. This chain links TRBV5-6 with TRBJ1-1; no reliable D call. Germline CDR1 and CDR2: SGHDT and YYEEEE. This CDR3 is built from 11 residues. The V and J ends lost 3 bases and 7 bases respectively, with 7 bases between them. In DNA form, the CDR3 reads TGTGCCAGCAGCTCGGACGGTGAAGCTTTCTTT. This codes for CASSSDGEAFF.

The genes are TRBV24-1 and TRBJ1-5, with D possibly matching TRBD1 (5 bases). This CDR3 has 14 amino acids. The V end was cut by 4 bases, the J end by 4 bases, with 10 bases between. Germline loops: CDR1 KGHDR, CDR2 SFDVKD. The CDR3 loop reads CATSEVGENQPQHF. The CDR3 region has the DNA TGTGCCACCAGTGAGGTAGGGGAGAATCAGCCCCAGCATTTT.

This clone was counted once. The rearrangement joins TRBV6-5 to TRBJ1-3; 7 bases line up with TRBD1. The CDR3 has 15 amino acids. The junction had 1 base not matched to a gene; V was cut back by 2 bases and J by 0 bases. CDR1 MNHEY and CDR2 SVGAGI come from the germline V gene. CDR3 protein: CASSYGDSSGNTIYF. In DNA, the CDR3 is TGTGCCAGCAGTTACGGGGACAGCTCTGGAAACACCATATATTTT.